The clone carrying this TCR beta chain was observed at least ten times. Its antigen is unidentified. This entry is derived from a study of T cells in Graves' hyperthyroidism and ophthalmopathy. Study findings and constraints: Ophthalmopathy onset followed model prediction by a median roughly 6.5 months.

RNA transcripts yielded amplified TCR beta CDR3 regions. During a first-round RT-PCR of the TCR CDR3, the HTBI primer set was used. TCRdb analysed the multiplex PCR reads with MiXCR anew, one entry per CDR3 protein. The sample lists about 560,000 distinct CDR3 sequences, 15% to 19% occurring once. Stable hyperthyroidism: no ophthalmopathy progression over 18 months of follow-up. Exclusion followed for patients with uncontrolled infection, other autoimmune disease, pregnancy or lactation. Orbital computed tomography, thyroid ultrasound, serum thyroxine and TRAb, and clinical symptoms together informed the diagnoses. The V and J ends lost 3 bases and 7 bases respectively, with 13 bases between them. This CDR3 is 15 amino acids long. Germline CDR1 is SGHTA and CDR2 is FQGNSA.

This receptor was obtained from a woman in her 30s with Graves' hyperthyroidism. The specimen sequenced was blood. The chain carries TRBV7-2 and TRBJ1-6; D may be TRBD1 (6 bases). CDR3: CASSLEQGGNSPLHF. The CDR3, as DNA: TGTGCCAGCAGCTTGGAACAGGGTGGGAATTCACCCCTCCACTTT.